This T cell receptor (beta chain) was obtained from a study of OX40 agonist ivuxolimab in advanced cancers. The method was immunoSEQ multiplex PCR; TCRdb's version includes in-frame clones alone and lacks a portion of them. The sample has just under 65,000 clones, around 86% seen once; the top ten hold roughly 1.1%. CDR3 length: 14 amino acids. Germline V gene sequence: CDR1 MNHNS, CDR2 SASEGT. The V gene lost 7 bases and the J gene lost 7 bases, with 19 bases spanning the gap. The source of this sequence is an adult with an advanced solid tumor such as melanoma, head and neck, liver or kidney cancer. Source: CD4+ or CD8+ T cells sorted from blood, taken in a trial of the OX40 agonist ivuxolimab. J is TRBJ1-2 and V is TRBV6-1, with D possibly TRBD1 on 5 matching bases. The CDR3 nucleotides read TGTGCCAGCAATCTCCGCGGGGCAGGGATTGGCTACACCTTC. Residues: CASNLRGAGIGYTF.